This T cell receptor beta chain stems from a study of cytomegalovirus exposure and HLA in healthy donors. Broader study findings: Association of a missense DCLRE1C variant with TCR beta V- and J-gene trimming was reported in a later analysis. HLA restriction was apparent for most CMV-associated TCR beta chains in a later analysis.

Researchers ran the PCR with 60 Vbeta and 13 Jbeta primers. The data were produced by immunoSEQ multiplex PCR, yet TCRdb's version contains in-frame clones alone and is incomplete. The sample has over 200,000 clones, roughly 89% seen once. As to this clone: Its antigen is not identified.

This CDR3 comprises 18 residues. J lost 1 base, V lost 3 bases, and 13 bases had no gene match. The germline V gene encodes CDR1 SGHRS and CDR2 YFSETQ. V gene TRBV5-1 combines with J gene TRBJ1-1; TRBD1 agrees at 9 bases. This sequence originates from a woman between 18 and 29 years old in good health and CMV-seronegative. The sequencing sample was made of PBMCs. The CDR3 loop reads CASSSGQGHIVWNTEAFF. CDR3 coding DNA: TGCGCCAGCAGCTCGGGACAGGGTCATATTGTTTGGAACACTGAAGCTTTCTTT.